Sequencing of this T cell receptor (beta chain) was carried out in a study of T cell repertoires in cytomegalovirus infection. As for the study in general: Both recently identified HLA-C-restricted and well-studied HLA-B-restricted CMV epitopes were used in the study. Study outcomes and limitations: Cumulative public TCR beta family frequency identified carriers of CMV plus the relevant HLA.

TCRdb redid the calling of the reads with MiXCR, one entry per CDR3 protein. The sample includes around 340,000 distinct CDR3 sequences, 25% to 35% seen only once; the top ten take around 18%. As concerns this clonotype: The antigen is unknown.

V shed 5 bases, J shed 6 bases, and the junction held 15 bases outside the gene matches. Germline V CDR1 and CDR2: MNHEY, SMNVEV (reference sequence). The CDR3 is 16 amino acids. Sample: cultured PBMCs, taken from culture after CMV antigen stimulation. The chain recombines TRBV27 with TRBJ1-1; 7 positions agree with TRBD1. The clonotype comes from a human donor in good health (CMV status not recorded). Some clones in this sample may be carry-over from other donors' samples. The CDR3 region is CASSDYEGAGMSEAFF. CDR3 DNA sequence: TGTGCCAGCAGTGACTACGAGGGGGCCGGTATGTCTGAAGCTTTCTTT.